These 24 T cell receptor beta chains were all obtained from the same sample, sequenced in a study of shared clonotypes between healthy human individuals. Some clones are missing from TCRdb's copy, which holds only in-frame ones; the method was immunoSEQ multiplex PCR. The sample lists 2,500,000 or so clones; roughly 93% were seen once. What was sequenced was naive CD4+ T cells from PBMCs. Subset of the sample: CD45RA+ positively selected. These receptors all come from a man aged 18 to 29 in good health. Some clones in this sample may be carry-over from other donors' samples.

V gene TRBV27 combines with J gene TRBJ2-1; D might be TRBD2 (6 bases). Trimming removed 8 bases from V and 3 bases from J, with 14 bases in between. Germline lookup yields CDR1 MNHEY and CDR2 SMNVEV (reference sequence). The CDR3 totals 14 residues. CDR3 nucleotides: TGTGCCAGCCCTACCGGGAGAAGCTACAATGAGCAGTTCTTC. It translates to CASPTGRSYNEQFF.

V and J are TRBV27 and TRBJ2-5; the D gene is possibly TRBD2 (5 bases). Between the trimmed V and J ends, which lost 8 bases and 9 bases, there was a span of 19 bases. The CDR3 loop spans 13 amino acids. Germline CDR1 reads MNHEY; CDR2 reads SMNVEV (reference sequence). The DNA of the CDR3 is TGTGCCAGCTGCAGAGGCGCCGAGGAGGCCCAGTACTTC. Translating gives CASCRGAEEAQYF.

The chain is built from TRBV19 and TRBJ2-4; D is unclear. The CDR3 length is 12 residues. The germline V and J ends were trimmed by 5 bases and 6 bases, with 8 bases remaining between them. The germline V gene encodes CDR1 LNHDA and CDR2 SQIVND (reference sequence). CDR3: CASSSAVNIQYF. The CDR3, as DNA: TGTGCCAGTAGTTCGGCGGTAAACATTCAGTACTTC.

The chain employs TRBV2 and TRBJ1-2, with D perhaps matching TRBD1 (5 bases). Germline V gives CDR1 SNHLY, CDR2 FYNNEI. V was clipped by 7 bases and J by 7 bases, with 13 bases between them. The CDR3 is 12 amino acids. In DNA form, the CDR3 reads TGTGCCAGCAACATAGGGCAGGGTGGCTACACCTTC. Its translation is CASNIGQGGYTF.

The V and J genes are TRBV2 and TRBJ2-7; the match to TRBD1 covers 9 bases. V gave up 4 bases and J gave up 3 bases; unmatched junction bases: 4. CDR1 and CDR2 (germline): SNHLY, FYNNEI. This CDR3 is 14 amino acids long. DNA of the CDR3: TGTGCCAGCAGTGCCACAGGGGGCGGCTACGAGCAGTACTTC. This encodes CASSATGGGYEQYF.

This clone is a singleton in its sample. The chain recombines TRBV7-2 with TRBJ2-1; no clear D. The CDR3 runs 14 residues. Between the trimmed V and J ends, which lost 2 bases and 9 bases, there was a span of 14 bases. Per the germline V gene, CDR1 is SGHTA and CDR2 is FQGNSA. CDR3 in amino acids: CASSLSRQPSEQFF. The CDR3 DNA is TGTGCCAGCAGCTTAAGTCGTCAACCCAGTGAGCAGTTCTTC. Full variable domain (rest looked up from reference TRBV7-2 and TRBJ2-1): GAGVSQSPSNKVTEKGKDVELRCDPISGHTALYWYRQSLGQGLEFLIYFQGNSAPDKSGLPSDRFSAERTGGSVSTLTIQRTQQEDSAVYLCASSLSRQPSEQFFGPGTRLTVL.

V is TRBV13 and J is TRBJ1-1; 8 nucleotides line up with TRBD1. V shed 5 bases and J 4 bases; nucleotides not matched to a gene: 9. Germline values: CDR1 PRHDT, CDR2 FYEKMQ (reference sequence). The CDR3 spans 15 residues. CDR3 protein: CASSLRQGQGTEAFF. Written as DNA, the CDR3 is TGTGCCAGCAGCCTACGACAGGGGCAGGGCACTGAAGCTTTCTTT.

The chain is built from TRBV25-1 and TRBJ2-2, with 7 positions matching TRBD2. The CDR3 covers 15 residues. The V segment lost 2 bases and the J segment 2 bases; nucleotides outside the gene matches: 2. CDR1 and CDR2 from the germline V gene are MGHDK and SYGVNS. This chain's CDR3 is CASSESGTNTGELFF. The DNA for the CDR3 is TGTGCCAGCAGTGAAAGCGGGACCAACACCGGGGAGCTGTTTTTT.

The V and J genes are TRBV15 and TRBJ1-5, with 10 nucleotides matching TRBD1. V gave up 1 base and J gave up 3 bases; unmatched junction bases: 6. Germline V gene data show CDR1 as LNHNV and CDR2 as YYDKDF (reference sequence). The CDR3 contains 17 residues. The CDR3 coding sequence is TGTGCCACCAGCAGAGCGCGGACAGGGGGATACAATCAGCCCCAGCATTTT. Protein: CATSRARTGGYNQPQHF.

The genes are TRBV5-1 and TRBJ2-7; D may be TRBD2 (6 bases). The CDR3 length is 16 residues. Germline V gene sequence: CDR1 SGHRS, CDR2 YFSETQ. V was clipped by 4 bases and J by 2 bases, with 19 bases between them. CDR3 bases: TGCGCCAGCAGCCCCCTCGGGGAGCGGGCCCCCTACGAGCAGTACTTC. This encodes CASSPLGERAPYEQYF.

The chain combines TRBV29-1 with TRBJ2-5, with 8 nucleotides matching TRBD2. The CDR3 covers 13 residues. V lost 4 bases, J lost 2 bases, and 3 bases stayed unmatched. The germline V gene encodes CDR1 SQVTM and CDR2 ANQGSEA. This CDR3 is CSVVTSGQETQYF. The CDR3 region has the DNA TGCAGCGTTGTTACTAGCGGACAAGAGACCCAGTACTTC.

This chain links TRBV19 with TRBJ2-2; a weak D match, TRBD1 (6 bases). The CDR3 is 15 amino acids. CDR1 is LNHDA, CDR2 SQIVND, per germline (reference sequence). V was shortened by 7 bases and J by 7 bases, with 19 bases between the two germline ends. CDR3 DNA sequence: TGTGCCAGTACCCCCCGCCAGGGGCGGATCGGGGAGCTGTTTTTT. It yields the protein CASTPRQGRIGELFF.

The rearrangement links TRBV25-1 to TRBJ2-1, with D uncertain. Germline CDR1 is MGHDK and CDR2 is SYGVNS. The V end was cut by 3 bases, the J end by 0 bases, with 15 bases between. CDR3 length equals 17 residues. This CDR3 is CASSEIGGKSSYNEQFF. In DNA form, the CDR3 reads TGTGCCAGCAGTGAGATTGGTGGGAAGAGCTCCTACAATGAGCAGTTCTTC.

In this sample, this clone turned up once. This sequence joins TRBV10-2 and TRBJ1-4, with 7 bases lining up with TRBD1. The CDR3 extends over 15 amino acids. V gave up 8 bases and J gave up 0 bases; unmatched junction bases: 6. Germline CDR1 reads WSHSY; CDR2 reads SAAADI. CDR3 nucleotide sequence: TGCGCCAGCGGCCAGGGGGTTGCAACTAATGAAAAACTGTTTTTT. It specifies CASGQGVATNEKLFF.

The chain joins TRBV5-1 to TRBJ2-2; TRBD1 matches 7 bases. CDR3 length equals 16 residues. Unmatched junction bases numbered 11, after V lost 4 bases and J lost 5 bases. The germline gives CDR1 SGHRS, CDR2 YFSETQ. The CDR3: CASSPGHRGVTGELFF. The CDR3 bases are TGCGCCAGCAGCCCGGGACACAGGGGAGTGACCGGGGAGCTGTTTTTT.

The V gene is TRBV2, the J gene TRBJ2-7; D possibly corresponds to TRBD2 (5 bases). The germline CDR1 and CDR2 sequences are SNHLY and FYNNEI. V was trimmed by 7 bases and J by 5 bases, leaving 18 bases between them. The length of the CDR3 is 14 residues. CDR3 in DNA: TGTGCCAGCAACCCAGCTGTGAGGGCGAACGAGCAGTACTTC. This gives the protein CASNPAVRANEQYF.

The chain has TRBV29-1 and TRBJ2-1; D remains unclear. Germline V gene sequence: CDR1 SQVTM, CDR2 ANQGSEA. Trimming stripped 0 bases from V and 10 bases from J, with 10 bases between. This CDR3 region has 12 residues. CDR3 DNA: TGCAGCGTTGAAGATTGGGTTGGGGAGCAGTTCTTC. It specifies CSVEDWVGEQFF.

The rearrangement links TRBV6-5 to TRBJ1-2; weak D call: TRBD1 (6 bases). This CDR3 is 13 amino acids long. Germline V CDR1 and CDR2: MNHEY, SVGAGI. Trimming left V 9 bases short and J 2 bases short, with 13 bases between. The DNA for the CDR3 is TGTGCCAGTATGGACAGTACCAACTATGGCTACACCTTC. It yields the protein CASMDSTNYGYTF.

The chain is built from TRBV7-9 and TRBJ2-1, with TRBD2 matching 9 bases. The CDR3 contains 16 residues. V lost 5 bases, J lost 5 bases, and 10 bases stayed unmatched. CDR1 is SEHNR, CDR2 FQNEAQ, per germline (reference sequence). The DNA for the CDR3 is TGTGCCAGCAGCCCGGTTGGACTAGCGAATGACAATGAGCAGTTCTTC. This encodes CASSPVGLANDNEQFF. Full variable domain (remainder filled in from reference TRBV7-9 and TRBJ2-1): DTGVSQNPRHKITKRGQNVTFRCDPISEHNRLYWYRQTLGQGPEFLTYFQNEAQLEKSRLLSDRFSAERPKGSFSTLEIQRTEQGDSAMYLCASSPVGLANDNEQFFGPGTRLTVL.

Worth noting for this clone: Other DNA sequences in this specimen translate into the identical CDR3. V usage is TRBV18 and J usage is TRBJ2-6; 10 bases agree with TRBD2. Germline values: CDR1 KGHSH, CDR2 LQKENI. CDR3 length: 17 residues. V lost 4 bases, J lost 0 bases, and 3 bases stayed unmatched. The CDR3 is CASSLSSGSSGANVLTF. The CDR3 region has the DNA TGTGCCAGCTCACTGTCTAGCGGGAGCTCTGGGGCCAACGTCCTGACTTTC.

J is TRBJ1-5 and V is TRBV2; 10 positions agree with TRBD1. Trimming at V came to 6 bases and at J to 4 bases, leaving 15 bases not matched to a gene. CDR1 and CDR2 (germline): SNHLY, FYNNEI. The length of the CDR3 is 18 residues. For the CDR3, the DNA is TGTGCCAGCAGCCGAAAGACAGGGGGCCTCTTAGGAAATCAGCCCCAGCATTTT. It translates to CASSRKTGGLLGNQPQHF.

The chain has TRBV5-1 and TRBJ2-3; 8 positions agree with TRBD1. V was pared by 3 bases and J by 5 bases, with 23 bases of the junction left unmatched. Germline CDR1 reads SGHRS; CDR2 reads YFSETQ. The CDR3 consists of 20 residues. CDR3 in DNA: TGCGCCAGCAGCTCGCCGACAGGGGAGCTATCCTCAACCCGGCGAGATACGCAGTATTTT. It yields the protein CASSSPTGELSSTRRDTQYF.

This chain uses TRBV7-2 with TRBJ2-7; 8 bases agree with TRBD2. Trimming took 8 bases from V and 1 from J; bases not matched to a gene: 13. The CDR3 extends over 16 amino acids. Germline values: CDR1 SGHTA, CDR2 FQGNSA. The DNA for the CDR3 is TGTGCCAGCTCACAAAGCCCTAGCGGGTATTCCTACGAGCAGTACTTC. This codes for CASSQSPSGYSYEQYF.

The rearrangement joins TRBV2 to TRBJ2-1, with TRBD2 as a possible D gene (5 bases). V shed 8 bases and J shed 6 bases, with 11 bases lying between them. Per the germline V gene, CDR1 is SNHLY and CDR2 is FYNNEI. The CDR3 totals 12 residues. In DNA form, the CDR3 reads TGTGCCAGCCTCGGCGGACTCAATGAGCAGTTCTTC. Protein product: CASLGGLNEQFF.